Listed here are 23 T cell receptor beta chains from one sample, sequenced in a study of blood T cells in healthy people across ages. Primed by a sample-barcoded 5' primer and a J-beta primer mix, a second PCR proceeded for roughly 6 to 12 cycles. MiXCR, applied by TCRdb to the 5' RACE reads, yields one record per CDR3 protein. The table shows approximately 2,000,000 distinct CDR3 sequences, with 30% to 40% occurring only once. Sequenced sample: blood. The receptor set was obtained from a human donor in good health.

The CDR3 region has the DNA TGCGCCAGCAGCCAAAACTATGGAGCAGTGCCTGATACGCAGTATTTT. The encoded protein is CASSQNYGAVPDTQYF. The chain recombines TRBV4-1 with TRBJ2-3; D is unresolved. CDR1 MGHRA and CDR2 YSYEKL come from the germline V gene. This CDR3 region has 16 residues. V was shortened by 2 bases and J by 6 bases, with 18 bases between the two germline ends.

The table lists this clonotype with a few counts. This rearrangement joins TRBV7-2 to TRBJ2-7; D is perhaps TRBD1 (6 bases). The CDR3 is 17 amino acids. Germline CDR1 and CDR2: SGHTA and FQGNSA. With 2 bases removed from V and 3 bases from J, the gap between germline ends came to 20 bases. CDR3 in amino acids: CASSLSGGAYAIYEQYF. The CDR3 DNA sequence: TGTGCCAGCAGCTTATCTGGGGGCGCCTACGCCATCTACGAGCAGTACTTC.

The V gene is TRBV11-2, the J gene TRBJ1-2; 9 bases agree with TRBD1. This CDR3 spans 13 amino acids. The germline gives CDR1 SGHAT, CDR2 FQNNGV. J lost 8 bases, V lost 3 bases, and 4 bases had no gene match. The CDR3 reads CASSFSTGGGYTF. CDR3 nucleotides: TGTGCCAGCAGCTTTTCGACAGGGGGAGGCTACACCTTC. Variable domain in full (rest from reference TRBV11-2 and TRBJ1-2): EAGVAQSPRYKIIEKRQSVAFWCNPISGHATLYWYQQILGQGPKLLIQFQNNGVVDDSQLPKDRFSAERLKGVDSTLKIQPAKLEDSAVYLCASSFSTGGGYTFGSGTRLTVV.

This clonotype was observed a few times. The rearrangement joins TRBV7-9 to TRBJ2-7; D gene ambiguous. CDR3 size: 12 residues. Germline V gene data show CDR1 as SEHNR and CDR2 as FQNEAQ (reference sequence). With 1 base removed from V and 5 bases from J, the gap between germline ends came to 6 bases. This CDR3 reads CASSLDNHEQYF. The CDR3, as DNA: TGTGCCAGCAGCTTAGACAACCACGAGCAGTACTTC.

The table lists this clonotype with a few counts. CDR3 nucleotides: TGTGCCAGCAGCCAAAGACTAGCGGGGGGGAATGAGCAGTTCTTC. It specifies CASSQRLAGGNEQFF. The chain has TRBV3-1 and TRBJ2-1; 14 bases line up with TRBD2. CDR3 size: 15 residues. V was clipped by 2 bases and J by 7 bases; unmatched bases: 1. Germline V gene data show CDR1 as LGHDT and CDR2 as YNNKEL (reference sequence).

This clonotype was recorded a few times. The chain uses TRBV9 and TRBJ2-6; D gene ambiguous. CDR3 size: 15 residues. Germline V lookup: CDR1 SGDLS, CDR2 YYNGEE. The V end lost 0 bases, the J end lost 0 bases, and 4 bases lay between the germline ends. CDR3 loop: CASSVGDSGANVLTF. The CDR3 DNA reads TGTGCCAGCAGCGTAGGTGACTCTGGGGCCAACGTCCTGACTTTC.

In this sample, this clonotype turned up a few times. The CDR3 loop reads CSVAGATNEKLFF. The CDR3 DNA reads as TGCAGCGTTGCAGGGGCAACTAATGAAAAACTGTTTTTT. The rearrangement uses TRBV29-1 and TRBJ1-4, with D possibly matching TRBD1 (6 bases). The ends were cut back, 4 bases at V and 0 bases at J, with 6 bases in the middle. CDR1 and CDR2 from the germline V gene are SQVTM and ANQGSEA. This CDR3 contains 13 residues.

This chain links TRBV27 with TRBJ1-1, with a weak D call TRBD1 (5 bases). Trimming removed 5 bases at V and 4 bases at J, with 11 bases between. The CDR3 is 13 amino acids. The germline gives CDR1 MNHEY, CDR2 SMNVEV (reference sequence). The CDR3 sequence is CASSATGPTEAFF. The CDR3 DNA reads TGTGCCAGCAGTGCTACAGGTCCCACTGAAGCTTTCTTT.

This clonotype was seen only a few times. J is TRBJ2-5 and V is TRBV6-2 or TRBV6-3, with 9 bases fitting TRBD1. The germline CDR1 and CDR2 sequences are MNHEY and SVGEGT. Unmatched junction bases numbered 14, after V lost 5 bases and J lost 7 bases. The CDR3 is made up of 16 amino acids. CDR3 sequence: CASSQMGQGFEGTQYF. CDR3 sequence (DNA): TGTGCCAGCAGTCAAATGGGACAGGGCTTCGAGGGGACCCAGTACTTC.

CDR3 residues: CASSFPQGAFSYGYTF. CDR3 nucleotides: TGTGCCAGCAGTTTTCCACAGGGGGCTTTCAGCTATGGCTACACCTTC. The V and J genes are TRBV28 and TRBJ1-2, with 9 bases fitting TRBD1. Germline CDR1 and CDR2: MDHEN and SYDVKM. V trimming: 3 bases; J trimming: 4 bases; junction bases outside the gene matches: 9. The CDR3 is 16 amino acids.

This clonotype was counted between two and nine times. This chain joins TRBV29-1 and TRBJ2-3, with TRBD1 as a possible D gene (6 bases). The CDR3 covers 14 residues. Trimming removed 7 bases at V and 3 bases at J, with 17 bases between. In germline, CDR1 is SQVTM, CDR2 ANQGSEA. CDR3 sequence (DNA): TGCAGCGGTCTACAGGGCTTGGGGACAGATACGCAGTATTTT. Protein product: CSGLQGLGTDTQYF.

This clonotype was counted only a few times. The rearrangement uses TRBV7-2 and TRBJ2-5; D unclear. Trimming left V 5 bases short and J 1 base short, with 5 bases between. This CDR3 contains 12 residues. Germline CDR1 is SGHTA and CDR2 is FQGNSA. CDR3 sequence: CASSKLQETQYF. In DNA, the CDR3 is TGTGCCAGCAGCAAGCTCCAAGAGACCCAGTACTTC.

For the CDR3, the DNA is TGTGCCAGCAGCTTCAGCGATAGCGGGGGGCCCTCCTACAATGAGCAGTTCTTC. Its translation is CASSFSDSGGPSYNEQFF. J is TRBJ2-1 and V is TRBV7-9, with TRBD2 identical over 10 bases. V lost 3 bases to trimming and J lost 0 bases; unmatched junction nucleotides: 8. The germline V gene has CDR1 SEHNR and CDR2 FQNEAQ (reference sequence). This CDR3 comprises 18 residues.

The genes are TRBV7-3 and TRBJ1-4, with no clear D. The CDR3 totals 15 residues. V lost 9 bases and J lost 4, with 18 bases in between. Germline V CDR1 and CDR2: SGHTA, FQGTGA. In DNA form, the CDR3 reads TGTGCCAGACCTCCGGCGACAATGGTTAATGAAAAACTGTTTTTT. Its protein product is CARPPATMVNEKLFF.

A word on this clonotype: Compared with germline, one end of the junction differs, possibly owing to a read error. J is TRBJ2-1 and V is TRBV14; D unresolved. The CDR3 extends over 14 amino acids. Per germline, CDR1 SGHDN and CDR2 FVKESK. The CDR3 bases are TGTGCCAGCAGCCTCGATTTCACCGACAATGAGCGGTTCTTC. It encodes CASSLDFTDNERFF. Looking up the rest from reference TRBV14 and TRBJ2-1 gives the full variable domain: EAGVTQFPSHSVIEKGQTVTLRCDPISGHDNLYWYRRVMGKEIKFLLHFVKESKQDESGMPNNRFLAERTGGTYSTLKVQPAELEDSGVYFCASSLDFTDNERFFGPGTRLTVL.

This clonotype was found a few times. The chain links TRBV6-2 or TRBV6-3 to TRBJ2-5; D assignment may be TRBD1 or TRBD2 (5 bases each). The germline gives CDR1 MNHEY, CDR2 SVGEGT. The CDR3 totals 13 residues. Trimming took off 5 bases at V and 4 bases at J, with 11 bases between the two ends. The CDR3 bases are TGTGCCAGCAGTACACAGGACTCAGAGACCCAGTACTTC. Its translation: CASSTQDSETQYF.

A few counts support this clonotype. The chain couples TRBV20-1 to TRBJ2-3; D ambiguous. Trimming removed 0 bases at V and 0 bases at J, with 13 bases between. The CDR3 contains 16 residues. Germline V lookup: CDR1 DFQATT, CDR2 SNEGSKA (reference sequence). The DNA for the CDR3 is TGCAGTGCTAGAGATCCCAAGACACAAAGCACAGATACGCAGTATTTT. Its translation: CSARDPKTQSTDTQYF.

V and J are TRBV7-8 and TRBJ1-5; D perhaps matches TRBD1 (5 bases). Per germline, CDR1 SGHVS and CDR2 FQNEAQ. The CDR3 contains 16 residues. V gave up 0 bases and J gave up 6 bases, with 15 bases separating them. CDR3 DNA: TGTGCCAGCAGCTTAGCGCCGGGACCGAGTGGTCAGCCCCAGCATTTT. This translates into CASSLAPGPSGQPQHF.

The chain couples TRBV7-8 to TRBJ2-4; unclear D gene. The end of the DNA aligns better with TRBJ2-7, so the J call may be wrong. This CDR3 has 17 amino acids. Germline assignment: CDR1 SGHVS and CDR2 FQNEAQ. CDR3 DNA: TGTGCCAGCAGCTTAGTTATTAGGGAATGGTACTCCTACGAGCAGTACTTC. This translates into CASSLVIREWYSYEQYF.

The J gene is TRBJ1-2, the V gene TRBV6-6, with D possibly being TRBD1 (5 bases). Germline-derived CDR1 and CDR2 are MNHNY and SVGAGI (reference sequence). The V end lost 6 bases, the J end lost 2 bases, and 13 bases lay between the germline ends. The CDR3 is 14 amino acids. This CDR3 is CASSGGGSNYGYTF. In DNA, the CDR3 is TGTGCCAGCAGCGGGGGGGGATCCAACTATGGCTACACCTTC.

The CDR3 here is CASSQYHRDNSPLHF. The DNA of the CDR3 is TGCGCCAGCAGCCAGTATCACAGAGATAATTCACCCCTCCACTTT. This chain uses TRBV4-3 with TRBJ1-6, with D hard to call. The CDR3 spans 15 residues. Germline lookup yields CDR1 LGHNA and CDR2 YSLEER. Between the trimmed V and J ends, which lost 3 bases and 5 bases, there was a span of 11 bases.

The chain uses TRBV29-1 and TRBJ2-4; 7 bases match TRBD1. The J call may be incorrect, as the DNA end agrees better with TRBJ2-7. CDR1 and CDR2 from the germline V gene are SQVTM and ANQGSEA. CDR3 length: 13 amino acids. The CDR3 nucleotides are TGCAGCGTTGATTTGGGACAGTCCTACGAGCAGTACTTC. Its translation is CSVDLGQSYEQYF.

In this sample, this clonotype turned up many times. The CDR3 DNA reads as TGTGCCAGCAGTTACTCACGGGAGTCGATTTATGGCTACACCTTC. Protein sequence: CASSYSRESIYGYTF. The gene calls are TRBV6-5 and TRBJ1-2; the D is unclear. V was pared by 0 bases and J by 5 bases, with 13 bases between. Germline lookup yields CDR1 MNHEY and CDR2 SVGAGI. The CDR3 runs 15 residues.